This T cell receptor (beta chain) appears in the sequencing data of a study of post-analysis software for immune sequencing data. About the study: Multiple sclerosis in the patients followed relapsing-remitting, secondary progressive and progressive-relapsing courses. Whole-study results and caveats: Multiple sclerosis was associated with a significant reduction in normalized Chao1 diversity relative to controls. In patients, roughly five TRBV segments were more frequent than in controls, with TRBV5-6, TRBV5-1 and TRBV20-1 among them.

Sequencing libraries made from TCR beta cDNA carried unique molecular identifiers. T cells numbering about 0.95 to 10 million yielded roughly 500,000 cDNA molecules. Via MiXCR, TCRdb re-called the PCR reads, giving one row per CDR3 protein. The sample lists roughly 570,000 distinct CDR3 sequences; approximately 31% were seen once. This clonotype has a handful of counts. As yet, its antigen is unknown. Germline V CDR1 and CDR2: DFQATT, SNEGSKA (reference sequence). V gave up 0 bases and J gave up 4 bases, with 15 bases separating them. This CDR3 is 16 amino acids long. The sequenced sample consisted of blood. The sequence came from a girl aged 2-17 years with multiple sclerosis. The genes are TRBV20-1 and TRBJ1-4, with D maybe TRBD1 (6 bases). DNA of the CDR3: TGCAGTGCTAGAGATCCTGGGGGGCAGGTTAATGAAAAACTGTTTTTT. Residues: CSARDPGGQVNEKLFF.